This T cell receptor (beta chain) was recorded in a study of blood T cell repertoires in COVID-19. In the study overall: COVID-19 samples, acute and convalescent, were from the United States, Italy and Spain. The analysed material was cDNA or gDNA that came from T cells, B-cell-depleted T cells, or PBMCs.

The CDR3 totals 15 residues. Germline-derived CDR1 and CDR2 are LGHDT and YNNKEL (reference sequence). The V and J ends lost 4 bases and 5 bases respectively, with 14 bases between them. Authors' analysis steps: Reference gene primer amplification in the assay estimated nucleated cell counts. TCRdb keeps only in-frame clones here, not all; method: immunoSEQ multiplex PCR. Clone size and the V and J calls come from that table; the DNA yielded D and trimming. The table shows about 280,000 clones, with about 89% occurring only once. This rearrangement joins TRBV3-1 (or the pseudogene TRBV3-2) to TRBJ1-4; D is possibly TRBD1 (5 bases). The sample comprised peripheral blood. This TCR was sampled from a man in his forties with acute or convalescent COVID-19. The chain's CDR3 is CASSPPTARNEKLFF. The CDR3, as DNA: TGTGCCAGCAGCCCCCCGACAGCGAGAAATGAAAAACTGTTTTTT.